What follows describes a single TCR beta chain. Its antigen is unidentified. CDR1 is MNHNS, CDR2 SASEGT, per germline. The CDR3 runs to 15 residues. Unmatched junction bases numbered 11, after V lost 7 bases and J lost 4 bases. These data originate in a study of identical twins. Points from the study as a whole: Twins shared beta out-of-frame sequences in excess, but this excess was weaker.

A universal primer site was created by template switching, with the cDNA bearing unique molecular identifiers. TCRdb re-called the 5' RACE reads with MiXCR, one entry per CDR3 protein. The sample comprises 1.5 million to 2 million distinct CDR3 sequences, about 32% of which are singletons, and 0.27% rests with the top ten. The source material was cord blood. The genes are TRBV6-1 and TRBJ1-1; 8 nucleotides line up with TRBD1. The clonotype comes from a newborn girl in good health. CDR3 sequence (DNA): TGTGCCAGCAATCCCCGACAGGGGACGATCACTGAAGCTTTCTTT. It is translated as CASNPRQGTITEAFF.